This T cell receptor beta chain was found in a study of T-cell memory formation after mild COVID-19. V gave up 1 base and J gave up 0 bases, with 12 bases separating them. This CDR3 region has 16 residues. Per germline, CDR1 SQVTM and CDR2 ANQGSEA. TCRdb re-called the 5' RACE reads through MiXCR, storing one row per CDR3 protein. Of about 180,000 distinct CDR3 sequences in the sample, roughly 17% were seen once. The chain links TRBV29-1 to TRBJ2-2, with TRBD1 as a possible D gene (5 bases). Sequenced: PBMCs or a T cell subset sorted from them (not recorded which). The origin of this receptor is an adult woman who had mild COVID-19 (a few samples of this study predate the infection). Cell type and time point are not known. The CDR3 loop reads CSVEGWSRANTGELFF. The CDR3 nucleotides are TGCAGCGTTGAAGGATGGTCCAGGGCGAACACCGGGGAGCTGTTTTTT.